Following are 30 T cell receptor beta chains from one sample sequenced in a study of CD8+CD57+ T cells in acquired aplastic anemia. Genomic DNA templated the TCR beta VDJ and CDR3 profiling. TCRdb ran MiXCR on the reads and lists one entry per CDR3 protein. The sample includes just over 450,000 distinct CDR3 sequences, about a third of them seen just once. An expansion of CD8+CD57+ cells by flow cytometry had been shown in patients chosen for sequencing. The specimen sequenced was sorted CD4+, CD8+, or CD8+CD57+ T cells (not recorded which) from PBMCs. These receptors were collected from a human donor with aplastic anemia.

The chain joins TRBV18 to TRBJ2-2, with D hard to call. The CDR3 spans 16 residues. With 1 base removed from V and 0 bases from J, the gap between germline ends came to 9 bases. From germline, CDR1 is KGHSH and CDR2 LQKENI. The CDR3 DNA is TGTGCCAGCTCACCACAGGGTCAGTCGAACACCGGGGAGCTGTTTTTT. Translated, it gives CASSPQGQSNTGELFF.

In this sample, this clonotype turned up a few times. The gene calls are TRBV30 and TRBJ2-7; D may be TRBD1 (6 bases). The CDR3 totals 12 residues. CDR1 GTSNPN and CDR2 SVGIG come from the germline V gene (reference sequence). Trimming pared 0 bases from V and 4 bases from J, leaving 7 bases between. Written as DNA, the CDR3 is TGTGCCTGGAGTGTAGGGGGATACGAGCAGTACTTC. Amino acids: CAWSVGGYEQYF.

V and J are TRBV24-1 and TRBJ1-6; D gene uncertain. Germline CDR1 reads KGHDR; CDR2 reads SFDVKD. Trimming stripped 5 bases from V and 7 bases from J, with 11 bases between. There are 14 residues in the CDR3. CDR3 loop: CATSVGSANSPLHF. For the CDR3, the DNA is TGTGCCACCAGTGTTGGTTCGGCCAATTCACCCCTCCACTTT.

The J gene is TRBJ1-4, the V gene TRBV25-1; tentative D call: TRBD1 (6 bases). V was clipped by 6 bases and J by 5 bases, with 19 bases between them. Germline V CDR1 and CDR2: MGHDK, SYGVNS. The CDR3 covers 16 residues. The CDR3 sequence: CASSPERTAANEKLFF. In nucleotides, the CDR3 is TGTGCCAGCAGCCCAGAGCGGACAGCCGCAAATGAAAAACTGTTTTTT. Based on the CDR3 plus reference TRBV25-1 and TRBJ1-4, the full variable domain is EADIYQTPRYLVIGTGKKITLECSQTMGHDKMYWYQQDPGMELHLIHYSYGVNSTEKGDLSSESTVSRIRTEHFPLTLESARPSHTSQYLCASSPERTAANEKLFFGSGTQLSVL.

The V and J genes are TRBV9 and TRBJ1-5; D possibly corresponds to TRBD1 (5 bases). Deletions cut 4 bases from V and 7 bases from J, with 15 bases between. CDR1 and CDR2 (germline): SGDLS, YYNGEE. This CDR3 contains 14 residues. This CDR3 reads CASSQGTTSQPQHF. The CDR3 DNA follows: TGTGCCAGCAGCCAAGGGACGACATCCCAGCCCCAGCATTTT.

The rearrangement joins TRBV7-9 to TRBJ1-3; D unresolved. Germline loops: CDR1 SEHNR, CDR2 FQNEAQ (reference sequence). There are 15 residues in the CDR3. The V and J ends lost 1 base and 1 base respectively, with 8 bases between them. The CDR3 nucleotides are TGTGCCAGCAGCTTAGATTGGGTATCTGGAAACACCATATATTTT. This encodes CASSLDWVSGNTIYF.

The CDR3: CASRRGALGGYTF. CDR3 coding DNA: TGTGCCAGCAGGCGGGGGGCTCTGGGTGGCTACACCTTC. The gene calls are TRBV12-3 or TRBV12-4 and TRBJ1-2; maybe TRBD1 (6 bases). The V gene lost 6 bases and the J gene lost 7 bases, with 15 bases spanning the gap. The CDR3 loop spans 13 amino acids.

The DNA of the CDR3 is TGCGCCAGCAGCACGCCTAGCGGCTACGAGCAGTACTTC. Translated, it gives CASSTPSGYEQYF. The V and J genes are TRBV5-1 and TRBJ2-7, with 7 bases fitting TRBD2. CDR3 size: 13 residues. Looked up from germline, CDR1 is SGHRS and CDR2 is YFSETQ. V gave up 4 bases and J gave up 3 bases; unmatched junction bases: 4.

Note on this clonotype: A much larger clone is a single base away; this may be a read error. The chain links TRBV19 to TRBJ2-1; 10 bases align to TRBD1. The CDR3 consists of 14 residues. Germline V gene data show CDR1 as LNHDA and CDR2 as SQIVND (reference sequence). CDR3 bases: TGTGCCACTAGTATGCGGGACAGGGGCCATGAGCAGTTCTTC. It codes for CATSMRDRGHEQFF.

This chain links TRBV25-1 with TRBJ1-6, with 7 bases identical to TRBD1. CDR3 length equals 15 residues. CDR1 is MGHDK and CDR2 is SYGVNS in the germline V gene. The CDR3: CATGAKSSYNSPLHF. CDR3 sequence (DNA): TGTGCTACAGGGGCGAAAAGCTCCTATAATTCACCCCTCCACTTT. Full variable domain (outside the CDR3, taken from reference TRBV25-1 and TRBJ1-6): EADIYQTPRYLVIGTGKKITLECSQTMGHDKMYWYQQDPGMELHLIHYSYGVNSTEKGDLSSESTVSRIRTEHFPLTLESARPSHTSQYLCATGAKSSYNSPLHFGNGTRLTVT.

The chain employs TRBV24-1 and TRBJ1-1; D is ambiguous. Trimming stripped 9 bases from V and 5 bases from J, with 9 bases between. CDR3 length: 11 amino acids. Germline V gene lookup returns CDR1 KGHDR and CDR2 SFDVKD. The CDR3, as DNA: TGTGCCACCCAACAAGGGACTGAAGCTTTCTTT. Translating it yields CATQQGTEAFF.

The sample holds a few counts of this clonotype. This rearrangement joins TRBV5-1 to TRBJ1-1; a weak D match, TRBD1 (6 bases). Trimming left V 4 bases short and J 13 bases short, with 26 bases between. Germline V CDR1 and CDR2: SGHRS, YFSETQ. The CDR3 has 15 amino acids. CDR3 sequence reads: CASSRMQDSDRSGFF. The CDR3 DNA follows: TGCGCCAGCAGCAGGATGCAGGACAGTGACCGAAGTGGTTTCTTT.

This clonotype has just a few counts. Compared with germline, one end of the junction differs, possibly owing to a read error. The CDR3 loop reads CASSQTGSNQPRHF. The CDR3 nucleotides are TGTGCCAGCAGCCAAACAGGTAGCAATCAGCCCCGGCATTTT. This rearrangement joins TRBV6-1 to TRBJ1-5; D is possibly TRBD1 (5 bases). The CDR3 runs 14 residues. Germline values: CDR1 MNHNS, CDR2 SASEGT.

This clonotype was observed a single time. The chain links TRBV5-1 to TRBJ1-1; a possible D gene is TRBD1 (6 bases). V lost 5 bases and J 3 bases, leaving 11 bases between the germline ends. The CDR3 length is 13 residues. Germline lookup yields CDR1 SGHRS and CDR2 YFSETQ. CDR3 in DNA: TGCGCCAGCAGATGGACAGTGTACACTGAAGCTTTCTTT. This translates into CASRWTVYTEAFF.

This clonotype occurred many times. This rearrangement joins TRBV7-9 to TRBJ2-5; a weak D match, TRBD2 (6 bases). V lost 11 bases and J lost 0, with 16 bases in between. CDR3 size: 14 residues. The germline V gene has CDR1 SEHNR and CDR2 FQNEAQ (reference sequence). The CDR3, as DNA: TGTGCCTACGAGGTAGCGGCGTACCAAGAGACCCAGTACTTC. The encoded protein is CAYEVAAYQETQYF.

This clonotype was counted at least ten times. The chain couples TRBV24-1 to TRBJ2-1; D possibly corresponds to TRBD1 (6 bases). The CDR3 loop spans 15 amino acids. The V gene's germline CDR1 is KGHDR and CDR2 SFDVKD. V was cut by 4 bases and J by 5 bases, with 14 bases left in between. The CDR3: CATSEQGQKNNEQFF. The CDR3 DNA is TGTGCCACCAGTGAACAAGGACAGAAAAACAATGAGCAGTTCTTC.

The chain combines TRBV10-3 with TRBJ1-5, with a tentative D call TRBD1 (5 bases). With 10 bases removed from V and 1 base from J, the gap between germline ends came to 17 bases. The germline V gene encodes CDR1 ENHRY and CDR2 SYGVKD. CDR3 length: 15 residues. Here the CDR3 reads CASSFGGGSNQPQHF. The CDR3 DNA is TGTGCCAGCAGCTTTGGGGGGGGAAGCAATCAGCCCCAGCATTTT.

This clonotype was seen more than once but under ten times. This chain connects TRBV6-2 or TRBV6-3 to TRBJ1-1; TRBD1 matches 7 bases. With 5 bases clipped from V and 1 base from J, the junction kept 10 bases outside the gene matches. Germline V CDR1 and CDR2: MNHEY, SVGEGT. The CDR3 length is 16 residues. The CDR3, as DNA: TGTGCCAGCAGTGTCGCCCGGGACAGCGGGAACACTGAAGCTTTCTTT. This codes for CASSVARDSGNTEAFF.

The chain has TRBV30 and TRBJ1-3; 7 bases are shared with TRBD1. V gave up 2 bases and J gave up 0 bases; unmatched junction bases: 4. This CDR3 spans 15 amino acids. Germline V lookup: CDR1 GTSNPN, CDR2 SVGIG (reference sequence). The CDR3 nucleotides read TGTGCCTGGAGTCGGGACAGCACCTCTGGAAACACCATATATTTT. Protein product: CAWSRDSTSGNTIYF.

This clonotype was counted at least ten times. The CDR3 reads CATSKEGGYEQYF. CDR3 DNA sequence: TGTGCCACCAGCAAGGAGGGGGGCTACGAGCAGTACTTC. The gene calls are TRBV15 and TRBJ2-7, with D tentatively TRBD1 or TRBD2 (6 bases each). The V end was cut by 4 bases, the J end by 3 bases, with 10 bases between. The CDR3 extends over 13 amino acids. Germline CDR1 LNHNV, CDR2 YYDKDF (reference sequence). Looking up the rest from reference TRBV15 and TRBJ2-7 gives the full variable domain: DAMVIQNPRYQVTQFGKPVTLSCSQTLNHNVMYWYQQKSSQAPKLLFHYYDKDFNNEADTPDNFQSRRPNTSFCFLDIRSPGLGDTAMYLCATSKEGGYEQYFGPGTRLTVT.

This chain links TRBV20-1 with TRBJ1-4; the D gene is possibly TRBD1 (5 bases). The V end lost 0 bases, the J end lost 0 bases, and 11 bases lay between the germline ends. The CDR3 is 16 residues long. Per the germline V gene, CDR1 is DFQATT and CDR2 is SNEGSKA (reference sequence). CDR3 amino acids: CSARDGRDATNEKLFF. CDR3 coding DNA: TGCAGTGCTAGAGACGGCAGGGACGCAACTAATGAAAAACTGTTTTTT.

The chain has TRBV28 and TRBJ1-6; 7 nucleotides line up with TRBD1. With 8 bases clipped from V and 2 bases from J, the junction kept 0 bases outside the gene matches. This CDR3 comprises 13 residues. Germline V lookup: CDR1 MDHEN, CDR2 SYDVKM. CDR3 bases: TGTGCCAGCGGGACAGCCTATAATTCACCCCTCCACTTT. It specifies CASGTAYNSPLHF.

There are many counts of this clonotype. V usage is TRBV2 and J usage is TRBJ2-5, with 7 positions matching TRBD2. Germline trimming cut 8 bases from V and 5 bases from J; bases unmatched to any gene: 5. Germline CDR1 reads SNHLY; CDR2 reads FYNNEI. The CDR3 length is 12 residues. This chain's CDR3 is CASGGEGETQYF. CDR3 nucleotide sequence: TGTGCCAGCGGGGGGGAGGGGGAGACCCAGTACTTC.

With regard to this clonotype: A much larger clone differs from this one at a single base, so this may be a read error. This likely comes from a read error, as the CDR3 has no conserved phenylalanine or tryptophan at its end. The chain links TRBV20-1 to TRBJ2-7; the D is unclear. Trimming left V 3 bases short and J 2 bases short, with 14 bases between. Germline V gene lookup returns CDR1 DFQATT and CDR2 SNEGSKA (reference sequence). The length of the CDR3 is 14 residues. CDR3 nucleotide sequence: TGCAGTGCTAGGGTCCCTCAGCAGCCCTACGAGCAGTACTTA. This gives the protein CSARVPQQPYEQYL.

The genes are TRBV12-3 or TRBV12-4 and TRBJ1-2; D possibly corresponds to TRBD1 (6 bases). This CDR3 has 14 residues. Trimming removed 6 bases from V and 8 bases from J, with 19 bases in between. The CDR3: CASSPLGGGWGYTF. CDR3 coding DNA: TGTGCCAGCAGCCCACTTGGGGGGGGCTGGGGCTACACCTTC.

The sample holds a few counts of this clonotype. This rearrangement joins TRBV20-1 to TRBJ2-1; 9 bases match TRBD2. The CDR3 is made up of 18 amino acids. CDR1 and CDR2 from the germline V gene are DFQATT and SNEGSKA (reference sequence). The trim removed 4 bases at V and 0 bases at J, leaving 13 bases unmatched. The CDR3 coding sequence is TGCAGTGCTACCTGGGAGACTAGCGGAAGCCGCTCCTACAATGAGCAGTTCTTC. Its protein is CSATWETSGSRSYNEQFF.

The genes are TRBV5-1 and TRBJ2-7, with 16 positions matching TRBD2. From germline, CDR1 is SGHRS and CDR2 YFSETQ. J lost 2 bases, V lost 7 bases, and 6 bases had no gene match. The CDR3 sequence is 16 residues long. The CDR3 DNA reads TGCGCCAGCGCCGGGACTAGCGGGAGGGAAACCTACGAGCAGTACTTC. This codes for CASAGTSGRETYEQYF.

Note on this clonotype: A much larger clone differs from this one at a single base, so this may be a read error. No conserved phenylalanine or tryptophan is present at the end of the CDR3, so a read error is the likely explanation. The CDR3 reads CASSVGPTGANVLTL. The DNA of the CDR3 is TGTGCCAGCAGCGTAGGACCCACCGGGGCCAACGTCCTGACTCTC. This chain uses TRBV9 with TRBJ2-6, with D unclear. CDR3 length equals 15 residues. Trimming shortened V by 0 bases and J by 4 bases, and 8 bases separated the two germline ends. Germline V gives CDR1 SGDLS, CDR2 YYNGEE.

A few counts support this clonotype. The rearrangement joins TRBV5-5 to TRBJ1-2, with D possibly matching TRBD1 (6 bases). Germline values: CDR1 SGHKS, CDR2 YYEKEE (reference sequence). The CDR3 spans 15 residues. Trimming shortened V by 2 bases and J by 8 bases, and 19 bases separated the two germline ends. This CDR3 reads CASSFGGDNALGYTF. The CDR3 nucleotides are TGTGCCAGCAGCTTTGGGGGGGACAATGCGCTCGGCTACACCTTC.

CDR3 coding DNA: TGTGCCAGTAGTATAGGGATAGCGTTTAGCAATCAGCCCCAGCATTTT. Protein: CASSIGIAFSNQPQHF. The chain uses TRBV19 and TRBJ1-5; D uncertain. Per germline, CDR1 LNHDA and CDR2 SQIVND (reference sequence). The CDR3 has 16 amino acids. Trimming pared 1 base from V and 0 bases from J, leaving 10 bases between.